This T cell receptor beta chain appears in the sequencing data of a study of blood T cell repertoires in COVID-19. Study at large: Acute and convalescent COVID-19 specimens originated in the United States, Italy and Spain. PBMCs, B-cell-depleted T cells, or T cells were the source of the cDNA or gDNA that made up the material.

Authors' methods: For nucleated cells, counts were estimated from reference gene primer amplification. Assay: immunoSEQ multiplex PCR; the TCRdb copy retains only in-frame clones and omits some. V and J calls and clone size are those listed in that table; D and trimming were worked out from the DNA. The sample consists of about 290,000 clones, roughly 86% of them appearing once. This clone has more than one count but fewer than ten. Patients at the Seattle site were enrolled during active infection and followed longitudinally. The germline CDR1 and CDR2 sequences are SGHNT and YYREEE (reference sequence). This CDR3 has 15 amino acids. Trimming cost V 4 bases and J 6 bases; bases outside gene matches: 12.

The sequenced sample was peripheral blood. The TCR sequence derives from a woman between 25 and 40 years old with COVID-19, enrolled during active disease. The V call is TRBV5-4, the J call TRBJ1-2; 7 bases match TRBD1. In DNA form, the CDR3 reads TGTGCCAGCAGCCCCGCCTTCCAGGGGGAGAATGGCTACACCTTC. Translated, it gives CASSPAFQGENGYTF.